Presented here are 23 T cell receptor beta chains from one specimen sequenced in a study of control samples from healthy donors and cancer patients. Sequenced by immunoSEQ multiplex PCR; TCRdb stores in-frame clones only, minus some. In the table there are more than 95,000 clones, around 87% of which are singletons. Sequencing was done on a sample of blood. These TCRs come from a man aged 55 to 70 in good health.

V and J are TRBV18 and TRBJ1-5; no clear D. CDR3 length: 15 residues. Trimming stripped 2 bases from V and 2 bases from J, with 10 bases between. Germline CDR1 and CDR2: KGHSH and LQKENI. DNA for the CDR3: TGTGCCAGCTCACCATCTGGGGAGGGCAATCAGCCCCAGCATTTT. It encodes CASSPSGEGNQPQHF.

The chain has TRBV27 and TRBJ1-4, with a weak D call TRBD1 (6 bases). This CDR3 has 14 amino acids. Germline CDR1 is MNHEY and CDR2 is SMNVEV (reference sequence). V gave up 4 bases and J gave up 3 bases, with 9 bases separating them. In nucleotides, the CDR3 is TGTGCCAGCAGTTGGACAGCGTCTAATGAAAAACTGTTTTTT. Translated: CASSWTASNEKLFF.

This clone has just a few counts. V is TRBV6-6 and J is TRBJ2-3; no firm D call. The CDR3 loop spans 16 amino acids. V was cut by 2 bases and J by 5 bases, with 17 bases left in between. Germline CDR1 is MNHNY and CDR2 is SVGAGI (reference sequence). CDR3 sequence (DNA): TGTGCCAGCAGTTACAGTCAGACCACACGAGGAGATACGCAGTATTTT. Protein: CASSYSQTTRGDTQYF.

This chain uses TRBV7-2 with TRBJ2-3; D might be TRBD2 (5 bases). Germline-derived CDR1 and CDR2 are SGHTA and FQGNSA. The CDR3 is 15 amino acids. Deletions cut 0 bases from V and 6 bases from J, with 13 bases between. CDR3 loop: CASSLASGLPDTQYF. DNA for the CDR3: TGTGCCAGCAGCTTAGCCTCCGGACTGCCCGATACGCAGTATTTT.

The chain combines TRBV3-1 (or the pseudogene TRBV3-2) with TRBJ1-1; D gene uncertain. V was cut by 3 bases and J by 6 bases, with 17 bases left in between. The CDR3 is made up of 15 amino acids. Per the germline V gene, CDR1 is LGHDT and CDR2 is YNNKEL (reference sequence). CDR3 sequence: CASSHSSILSSEAFF. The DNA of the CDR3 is TGTGCCAGCAGCCATAGTTCCATTCTAAGTTCTGAAGCTTTCTTT.

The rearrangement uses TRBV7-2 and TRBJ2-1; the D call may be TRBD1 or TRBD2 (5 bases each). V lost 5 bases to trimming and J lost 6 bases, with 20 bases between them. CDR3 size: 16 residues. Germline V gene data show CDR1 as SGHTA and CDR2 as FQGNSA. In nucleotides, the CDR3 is TGTGCCAGCAGCCCTATGGGTTTGAGGGGAGTCAATGAGCAGTTCTTC. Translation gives CASSPMGLRGVNEQFF.

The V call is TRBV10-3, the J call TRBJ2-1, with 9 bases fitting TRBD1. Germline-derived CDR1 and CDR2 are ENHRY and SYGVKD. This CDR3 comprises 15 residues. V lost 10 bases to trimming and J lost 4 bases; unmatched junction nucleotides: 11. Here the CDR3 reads CATDPGQGSYNEQFF. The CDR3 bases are TGTGCCACCGATCCGGGACAGGGTTCATACAATGAGCAGTTCTTC.

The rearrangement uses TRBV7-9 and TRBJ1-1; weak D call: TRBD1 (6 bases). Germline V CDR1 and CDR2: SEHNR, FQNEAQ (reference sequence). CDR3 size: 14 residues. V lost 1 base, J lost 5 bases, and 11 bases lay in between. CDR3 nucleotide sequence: TGTGCCAGCAGCTTAGAAGCGCAGGGGACTGAAGCTTTCTTT. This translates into CASSLEAQGTEAFF.

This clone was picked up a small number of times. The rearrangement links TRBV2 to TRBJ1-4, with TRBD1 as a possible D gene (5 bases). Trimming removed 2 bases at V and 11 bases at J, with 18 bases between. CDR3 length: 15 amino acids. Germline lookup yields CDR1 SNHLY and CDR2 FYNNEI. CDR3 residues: CASSELQGGRSKLFF. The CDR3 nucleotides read TGTGCCAGCAGTGAACTCCAGGGAGGGAGGAGTAAACTGTTTTTT.

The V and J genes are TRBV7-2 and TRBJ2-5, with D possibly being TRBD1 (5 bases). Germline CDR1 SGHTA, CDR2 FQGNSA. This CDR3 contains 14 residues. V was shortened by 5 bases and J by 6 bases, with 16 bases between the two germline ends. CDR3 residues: CASSLDSHVKTQYF. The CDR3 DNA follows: TGTGCCAGCAGCCTCGACAGTCATGTAAAGACCCAGTACTTC. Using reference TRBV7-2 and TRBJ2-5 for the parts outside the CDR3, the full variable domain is GAGVSQSPSNKVTEKGKDVELRCDPISGHTALYWYRQSLGQGLEFLIYFQGNSAPDKSGLPSDRFSAERTGGSVSTLTIQRTQQEDSAVYLCASSLDSHVKTQYFGPGTRLLVL.

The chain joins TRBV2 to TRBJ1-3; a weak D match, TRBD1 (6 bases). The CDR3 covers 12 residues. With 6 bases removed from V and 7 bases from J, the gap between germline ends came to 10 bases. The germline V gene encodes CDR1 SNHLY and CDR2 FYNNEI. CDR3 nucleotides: TGTGCCAGCAGCGGGCAGGGGAACACCATATATTTT. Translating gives CASSGQGNTIYF.

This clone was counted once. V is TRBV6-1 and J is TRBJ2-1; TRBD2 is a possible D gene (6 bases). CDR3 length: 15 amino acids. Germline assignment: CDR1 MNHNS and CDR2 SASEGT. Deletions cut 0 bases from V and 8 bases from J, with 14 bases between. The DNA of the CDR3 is TGTGCCAGCAGTGAAGCTGGCGGGGAATCGGATGAGCAGTTCTTC. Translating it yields CASSEAGGESDEQFF.

CDR3 nucleotides: TGTGCCAGCAGTTTAACGGGACAGGCTAGGTATGGCTACACCTTC. Encoded protein: CASSLTGQARYGYTF. The chain couples TRBV28 to TRBJ1-2; TRBD1 matches 8 bases. V was pared by 2 bases and J by 5 bases, with 7 bases of the junction left unmatched. The CDR3 is 15 amino acids. From germline, CDR1 is MDHEN and CDR2 SYDVKM.

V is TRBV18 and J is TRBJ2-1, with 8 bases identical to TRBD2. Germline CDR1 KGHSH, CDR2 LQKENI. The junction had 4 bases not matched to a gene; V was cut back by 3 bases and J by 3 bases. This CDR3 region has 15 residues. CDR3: CASSPPGLVYNEQFF. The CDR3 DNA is TGTGCCAGCTCACCTCCGGGACTAGTCTACAATGAGCAGTTCTTC.

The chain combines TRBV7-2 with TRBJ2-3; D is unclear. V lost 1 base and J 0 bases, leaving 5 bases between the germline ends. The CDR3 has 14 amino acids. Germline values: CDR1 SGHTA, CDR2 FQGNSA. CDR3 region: CASSLGPSTDTQYF. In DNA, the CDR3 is TGTGCCAGCAGCTTAGGACCCAGCACAGATACGCAGTATTTT.

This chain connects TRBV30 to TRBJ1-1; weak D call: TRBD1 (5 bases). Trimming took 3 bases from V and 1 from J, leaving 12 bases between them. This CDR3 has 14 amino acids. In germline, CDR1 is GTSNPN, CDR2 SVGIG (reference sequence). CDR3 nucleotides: TGTGCCTGGAGGACAGAATTTGGGAACACTGAAGCTTTCTTT. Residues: CAWRTEFGNTEAFF.

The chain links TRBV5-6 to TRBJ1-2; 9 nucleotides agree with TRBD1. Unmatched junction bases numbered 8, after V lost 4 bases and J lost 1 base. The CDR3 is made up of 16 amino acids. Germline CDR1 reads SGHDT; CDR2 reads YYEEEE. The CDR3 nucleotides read TGTGCCAGCAGCCTGGGACAGGGATACCATAACTATGGCTACACCTTC. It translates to CASSLGQGYHNYGYTF.

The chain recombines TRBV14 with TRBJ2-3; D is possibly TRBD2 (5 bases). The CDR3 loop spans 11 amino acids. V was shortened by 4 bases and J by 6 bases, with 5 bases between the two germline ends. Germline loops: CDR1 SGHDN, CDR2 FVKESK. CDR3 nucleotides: TGTGCCAGCAGCCTAGCGGATACGCAGTATTTT. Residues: CASSLADTQYF.

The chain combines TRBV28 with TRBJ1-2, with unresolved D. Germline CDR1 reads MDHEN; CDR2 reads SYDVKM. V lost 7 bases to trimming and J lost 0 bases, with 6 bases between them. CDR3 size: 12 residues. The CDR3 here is CASNPANYGYTF. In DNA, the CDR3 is TGTGCCAGCAACCCAGCTAACTATGGCTACACCTTC.

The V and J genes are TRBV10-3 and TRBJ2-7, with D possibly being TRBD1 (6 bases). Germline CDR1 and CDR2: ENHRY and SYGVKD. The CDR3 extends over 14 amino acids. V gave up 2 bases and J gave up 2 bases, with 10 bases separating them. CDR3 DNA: TGTGCCATCAGTGAGGGACAGACGACCTACGAGCAGTACTTC. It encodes CAISEGQTTYEQYF.

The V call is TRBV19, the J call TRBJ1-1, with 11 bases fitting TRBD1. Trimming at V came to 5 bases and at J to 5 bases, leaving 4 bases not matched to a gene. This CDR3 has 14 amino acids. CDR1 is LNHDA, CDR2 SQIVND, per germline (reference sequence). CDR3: CASSLDRGRTEAFF. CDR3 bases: TGTGCCAGTAGTCTGGACAGGGGGCGAACTGAAGCTTTCTTT.

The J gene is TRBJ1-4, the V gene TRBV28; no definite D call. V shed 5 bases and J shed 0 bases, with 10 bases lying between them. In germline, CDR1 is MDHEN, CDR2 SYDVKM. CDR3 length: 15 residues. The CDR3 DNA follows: TGTGCCAGCAGTCCTCCGGGATCAACTAATGAAAAACTGTTTTTT. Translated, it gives CASSPPGSTNEKLFF.

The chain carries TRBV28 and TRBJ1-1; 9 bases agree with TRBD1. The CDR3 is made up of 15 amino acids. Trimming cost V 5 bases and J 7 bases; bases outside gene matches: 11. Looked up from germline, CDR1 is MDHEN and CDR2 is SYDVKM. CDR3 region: CASSHAGQGKVEAFF. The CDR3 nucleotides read TGTGCCAGCAGTCATGCCGGACAGGGGAAAGTTGAAGCTTTCTTT.